This T cell receptor (beta chain) is drawn from a study of Graves' ophthalmopathy and Graves' hyperthyroidism. Study-level information: No treatment had been given when peripheral blood was collected at initial diagnosis. General study points: Thyroid clonotypes that were expanded above 0.001 frequency mostly also appeared in blood. At just over 70% sensitivity and 72.22% specificity, the model predicted progression of the ophthalmopathy.

This CDR3 has 14 residues. Germline V gives CDR1 SGHTA, CDR2 FQGTGA. The ends were cut back, 4 bases at V and 7 bases at J, with 16 bases in the middle. For repertoire sequencing, the TCR beta CDR3 regions were amplified from RNA transcripts. The first-round RT-PCR employed HTBI primers together with the Qiagen OneStep RT-PCR kit. A multiplex PCR was then performed as the second round. TCRdb reprocessed the multiplex PCR reads with MiXCR, giving one entry per CDR3 protein. Among some 350,000 distinct CDR3 sequences, roughly 15% were seen once, and the ten largest hold 2.4%. On this clonotype itself: What it recognizes is unknown.

The receptor was isolated from an adult woman with stable Graves' hyperthyroidism. Sequencing used peripheral blood. The J gene is TRBJ2-5, the V gene TRBV7-3; D gene unclear. The DNA for the CDR3 is TGTGCCAGCAGCTCCTCCGACGGTCTAGTGACCCAGTACTTC. The encoded protein is CASSSSDGLVTQYF.